The 8 T cell receptor beta chains presented below share a single source sample, sequenced in a study of shared clonotypes between healthy human individuals. Naive CD8 populations comprised CD45RO-negative cells positively selected for CCR7, excluding terminally differentiated effector memory CD45RA+ cells. Using immunoSEQ multiplex PCR, the repertoire was profiled, and TCRdb retains in-frame clones only, with some absent. The sample shows hundreds of thousands of clones, roughly 95% of them seen only once. Sequencing was done on a sample of naive CD8+ T cells sorted from blood. The receptors here all came from a young woman in good health.

This chain uses TRBV6-5 with TRBJ2-1; 8 bases agree with TRBD2. The germline V gene has CDR1 MNHEY and CDR2 SVGAGI. J gave up 8 bases and V 1 base, and 10 bases lay outside the gene matches. The CDR3 sequence is 16 residues long. CDR3 DNA sequence: TGTGCCAGCAGTTACTATACCAGCGGGAGAGGCGATGAGCAGTTCTTC. Its translation: CASSYYTSGRGDEQFF.

CDR3 protein: CASSNSGRAHEQFF. The CDR3 DNA follows: TGCGCCAGCAGTAATAGCGGGAGGGCTCATGAGCAGTTCTTC. The chain recombines TRBV10-2 with TRBJ2-1, with TRBD2 matching over 11 bases. Per germline, CDR1 WSHSY and CDR2 SAAADI. The V and J ends lost 5 bases and 8 bases, in that order; junction bases with no gene match: 5. This CDR3 region has 14 residues.

The gene calls are TRBV4-1 and TRBJ1-2; perhaps TRBD1 as D (5 bases). The CDR3 covers 15 residues. Trimming took off 1 base at V and 4 bases at J, with 13 bases between the two ends. Germline V gene sequence: CDR1 MGHRA, CDR2 YSYEKL. The CDR3 spells CASSQVAPGIYGYTF. CDR3 in DNA: TGCGCCAGCAGCCAAGTCGCGCCAGGGATCTATGGCTACACCTTC.

This rearrangement joins TRBV27 to TRBJ1-1; 10 bases match TRBD1. This CDR3 comprises 15 residues. Germline V CDR1 and CDR2: MNHEY, SMNVEV (reference sequence). After removal of 4 bases from V and 4 bases from J, the junction contained 6 bases not matched to a gene. In nucleotides, the CDR3 is TGTGCCAGCAGTTCACAGGACAGGGGGGTCACTGAAGCTTTCTTT. Translated: CASSSQDRGVTEAFF.

The sample holds one count of this clone. The chain carries TRBV19 and TRBJ2-4; D gene ambiguous. CDR1 is LNHDA, CDR2 SQIVND, per germline (reference sequence). The germline V and J ends were trimmed by 7 bases and 5 bases, with 12 bases remaining between them. The CDR3 spans 13 residues. In DNA, the CDR3 is TGTGCCAGTAACTCTAGAGTACAAAACATTCAGTACTTC. The encoded protein is CASNSRVQNIQYF.

The rearrangement uses TRBV27 and TRBJ2-1; 10 nucleotides align to TRBD1. Germline-derived CDR1 and CDR2 are MNHEY and SMNVEV (reference sequence). The CDR3 is made up of 18 amino acids. V lost 0 bases, J lost 8 bases, and 13 bases stayed unmatched. The CDR3 DNA reads as TGTGCCAGCAGTTTATCAGGGATGGGGACAGGGGCGCCCTATGAGCAGTTCTTC. Translating gives CASSLSGMGTGAPYEQFF.

The V gene is TRBV2, the J gene TRBJ1-5; a possible D gene is TRBD1 (6 bases). This CDR3 is 14 amino acids long. V lost 8 bases and J 1 base, leaving 12 bases between the germline ends. Germline CDR1 is SNHLY and CDR2 is FYNNEI. The CDR3 is CASSRGGSNQPQHF. The CDR3 DNA follows: TGTGCCAGCTCCAGGGGTGGAAGCAATCAGCCCCAGCATTTT.

In DNA, the CDR3 is TGTGCCAGCAGCTTAGGTCGGATCAATGAGCAGTTCTTC. It encodes CASSLGRINEQFF. The chain recombines TRBV7-6 with TRBJ2-1; D gene uncertain. Germline V gene lookup returns CDR1 SGHVS and CDR2 FNYEAQ. CDR3 length equals 13 residues. The V and J ends lost 1 base and 6 bases respectively, with 7 bases between them.